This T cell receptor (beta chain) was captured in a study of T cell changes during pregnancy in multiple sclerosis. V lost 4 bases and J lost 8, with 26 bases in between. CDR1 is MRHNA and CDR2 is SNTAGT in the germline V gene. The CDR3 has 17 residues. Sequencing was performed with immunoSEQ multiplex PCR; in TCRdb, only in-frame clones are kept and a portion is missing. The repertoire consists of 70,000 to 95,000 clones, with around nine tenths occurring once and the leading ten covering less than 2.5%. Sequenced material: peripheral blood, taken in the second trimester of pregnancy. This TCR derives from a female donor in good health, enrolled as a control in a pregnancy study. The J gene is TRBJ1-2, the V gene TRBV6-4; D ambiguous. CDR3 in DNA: TGTGCCAGCAGTGCCCACCCCAGTTTAACCGCGGTAGGAGGCTACACCTTC. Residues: CASSAHPSLTAVGGYTF.